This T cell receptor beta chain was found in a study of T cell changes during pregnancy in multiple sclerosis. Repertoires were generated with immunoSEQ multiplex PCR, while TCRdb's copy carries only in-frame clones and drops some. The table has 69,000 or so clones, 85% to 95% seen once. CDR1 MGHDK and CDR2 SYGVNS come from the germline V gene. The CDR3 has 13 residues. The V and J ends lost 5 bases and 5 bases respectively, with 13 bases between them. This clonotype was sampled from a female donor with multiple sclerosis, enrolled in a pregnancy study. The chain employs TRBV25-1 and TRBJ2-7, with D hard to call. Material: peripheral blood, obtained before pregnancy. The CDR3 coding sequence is TGTGCCAGCAGTTCCGGTCGAGGCCACGAGCAGTACTTC. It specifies CASSSGRGHEQYF.